The rows below give T cell receptor beta chains drawn from one sample of a study of beta chain features in type 1 diabetes. Generated by immunoSEQ multiplex PCR, the TCRdb table keeps only in-frame clones and is missing some. The table includes approximately 250,000 clones, about a tenth detected once. The specimen sequenced was naive CD4+ T cells from blood. These receptors were collected from a young man with type 1 diabetes. Each CDR3 is given with its conserved first and last residue. D genes are given only for firm matches. Size values are once, few and many counts, or a class for expanded clones, and some rows have none.

J gene: TRBJ2-2; V gene: TRBV9; D gene: NA; clone size: few; CDR3 DNA: TGTGCCAGCAGCGTAACCTTATCCGGTCACGGGGAGCTGTTTTTT; CDR3 protein: CASSVTLSGHGELFF
J gene: TRBJ2-6; V gene: TRBV30; D gene: TRBD1; clone size: many; CDR3 DNA: TGTGCCTTCGACAGGGCTGGGGCCAACGTCCTGACTTTC; CDR3 protein: CAFDRAGANVLTF
J gene: TRBJ2-2; V gene: TRBV9; D gene: NA; clone size: few; CDR3 DNA: TGTGCCAGCAGCGCCTACTTGGCCGGGGAGCTGTTTTTT; CDR3 protein: CASSAYLAGELFF
J gene: TRBJ1-1; V gene: TRBV7-2; D gene: NA; clone size: NA; CDR3 DNA: TGTGCCAGCAGCTTAGAAGGGGGATACACTGAAGCTTTCTTT; CDR3 protein: CASSLEGGYTEAFF
J gene: TRBJ2-2; V gene: TRBV7-9; D gene: NA; clone size: NA; CDR3 DNA: TGTGCCAGCTCCCCCCCGGGGGGCAGGACCGGGGAGCTGTTTTTT; CDR3 protein: CASSPPGGRTGELFF
J gene: TRBJ2-7; V gene: TRBV16; D gene: TRBD1; clone size: few; CDR3 DNA: TGTGCCAGCACCGAGGGGACAGGTCACCTCTACGAGCAGTACTTC; CDR3 protein: CASTEGTGHLYEQYF
J gene: TRBJ2-3; V gene: TRBV7-2; D gene: TRBD1; clone size: NA; CDR3 DNA: TGTGCCAGCAGCTTACTCCCCGGGACAGGGGATGCAGATACGCAGTATTTT; CDR3 protein: CASSLLPGTGDADTQYF
J gene: TRBJ1-2; V gene: TRBV11-1; D gene: TRBD1; clone size: NA; CDR3 DNA: TGTGCCAGCAGCCCAGGACAGGGGAACTATGGCTACACCTTC; CDR3 protein: CASSPGQGNYGYTF
J gene: TRBJ2-3; V gene: TRBV4-3; D gene: TRBD1; clone size: NA; CDR3 DNA: TGCGCCAGCAGCCAAGAAAACAGGGGGTTCACAGATACGCAGTATTTT; CDR3 protein: CASSQENRGFTDTQYF
J gene: TRBJ2-1; V gene: TRBV9; D gene: TRBD2; clone size: few; CDR3 DNA: TGTGCCAGCAGCGTAGAAGCGGGGGGCCCCGGGGAGCAGTTCTTC; CDR3 protein: CASSVEAGGPGEQFF
J gene: TRBJ2-7; V gene: TRBV28; D gene: NA; clone size: few; CDR3 DNA: TGTGCCAGCAGTTTCCAGTCATCCGAGCAGTACTTC; CDR3 protein: CASSFQSSEQYF
J gene: TRBJ2-5; V gene: TRBV11-2; D gene: NA; clone size: NA; CDR3 DNA: TGTGCCAGCAGCTTAGGTTTAGAAGAGACCCAGTACTTC; CDR3 protein: CASSLGLEETQYF
J gene: TRBJ2-2; V gene: TRBV4-3; D gene: NA; clone size: few; CDR3 DNA: TGCGCCAGCAGCCAAACTCCAGGTTCCGCGAACACCGGGGAGCTGTTTTTT; CDR3 protein: CASSQTPGSANTGELFF
J gene: TRBJ2-3; V gene: TRBV7-3; D gene: TRBD2; clone size: NA; CDR3 DNA: TGTGCCAGCAGCCGAGGGACTAGCGGGGCCTACGGCACAGATACGCAGTATTTT; CDR3 protein: CASSRGTSGAYGTDTQYF
J gene: TRBJ1-1; V gene: TRBV2; D gene: NA; clone size: few; CDR3 DNA: TGTGCCAGCAGCCTTTCCAGGGAAAACACTGAAGCTTTCTTT; CDR3 protein: CASSLSRENTEAFF
J gene: TRBJ2-7; V gene: TRBV11-2; D gene: TRBD1; clone size: NA; CDR3 DNA: TGTGCCAGCAGCTCCCTCGGGGGCAGGGGGCAATACGAGCAGTACTTC; CDR3 protein: CASSSLGGRGQYEQYF
J gene: TRBJ2-7; V gene: TRBV30; D gene: NA; clone size: NA; CDR3 DNA: TGTGCCTGGAGAACGGGTTCCTACGAGCAGTACTTC; CDR3 protein: CAWRTGSYEQYF
J gene: TRBJ2-5; V gene: TRBV14; D gene: TRBD1; clone size: few; CDR3 DNA: TGTGCCAGCAGCCTTCGGGACAGGGTATGGGAGACCCAGTACTTC; CDR3 protein: CASSLRDRVWETQYF
J gene: TRBJ1-2; V gene: TRBV10-3; D gene: NA; clone size: NA; CDR3 DNA: TGTGCCACTCGGACGGGGAACTATGGCTACACCTTC; CDR3 protein: CATRTGNYGYTF
J gene: TRBJ2-1; V gene: TRBV6-5; D gene: NA; clone size: few; CDR3 DNA: TGTGCCAGCAGTTCCCCAGCGGGGCAGTTCTTC; CDR3 protein: CASSSPAGQFF
J gene: TRBJ2-1; V gene: TRBV7-9; D gene: TRBD2; clone size: few; CDR3 DNA: TGTGCCAGCAGCAACCAAGCGGGGACCTACAATGAGCAGTTCTTC; CDR3 protein: CASSNQAGTYNEQFF
J gene: TRBJ1-5; V gene: TRBV4-3; D gene: TRBD1; clone size: NA; CDR3 DNA: TGCGCCAGCAGCCGGACAGGGGGTCAGCCCCAGCATTTT; CDR3 protein: CASSRTGGQPQHF
J gene: TRBJ2-5; V gene: TRBV7-2; D gene: NA; clone size: NA; CDR3 DNA: TGTGCCAGCAGCTTCTCCCTGGGAGTGGCCCAGTACTTC; CDR3 protein: CASSFSLGVAQYF
J gene: TRBJ2-1; V gene: TRBV11-2; D gene: TRBD2; clone size: few; CDR3 DNA: TGTGCCAGCAGCCCAAGCGCTAGCGGGGGGAGCTCCTACAATGAGCAGTTCTTC; CDR3 protein: CASSPSASGGSSYNEQFF
J gene: TRBJ2-3; V gene: TRBV5-1; D gene: TRBD2; clone size: few; CDR3 DNA: TGCGCCAGCAGCTTAGGGACTAGCGGAGTCACAGATACGCAGTATTTT; CDR3 protein: CASSLGTSGVTDTQYF
J gene: TRBJ2-5; V gene: TRBV7-9; D gene: NA; clone size: NA; CDR3 DNA: TGTGCCAGCAGCTTAGCGAGTGGGACACAAGAGACCCAGTACTTC; CDR3 protein: CASSLASGTQETQYF
J gene: TRBJ2-7; V gene: TRBV18; D gene: NA; clone size: NA; CDR3 DNA: TGTGCCAGCTCACCGGGAGAGCCCTACGAGCAGTACTTC; CDR3 protein: CASSPGEPYEQYF
J gene: TRBJ1-6; V gene: TRBV10-3; D gene: NA; clone size: NA; CDR3 DNA: TGTGCCACGCGGCAGGGTTCGAATTCACCCCTCCACTTT; CDR3 protein: CATRQGSNSPLHF
J gene: TRBJ2-1; V gene: TRBV5-6; D gene: NA; clone size: few; CDR3 DNA: TGTGCCAGCGGACTAAACAATGAGCAGTTCTTC; CDR3 protein: CASGLNNEQFF